Below, 22 T cell receptor beta chains from the same sample are listed, as sequenced in a study of cytotoxic CD8 clonotypes in ibrutinib-treated CLL. Measured with immunoSEQ multiplex PCR; TCRdb has only the in-frame clones, and not every one. The data hold about 300,000 clones, with 76% observed a single time. Here the sequenced sample was PBMCs, taken at disease progression, from a patient treated with ibrutinib. All receptors come from a human donor with chronic lymphocytic leukemia.

For the CDR3, the DNA is TGTGCCACCAGCTCACTGGACAGGGGGAGACAGCCCCAGCATTTT. The encoded protein is CATSSLDRGRQPQHF. This rearrangement joins TRBV15 to TRBJ1-5; TRBD1 aligns across 10 bases. CDR3 length: 15 amino acids. The germline gives CDR1 LNHNV, CDR2 YYDKDF (reference sequence). The junction had 8 bases not matched to a gene; V was cut back by 5 bases and J by 7 bases. The variable domain in full, with the rest retrieved from reference TRBV15 and TRBJ1-5, is DAMVIQNPRYQVTQFGKPVTLSCSQTLNHNVMYWYQQKSSQAPKLLFHYYDKDFNNEADTPDNFQSRRPNTSFCFLDIRSPGLGDTAMYLCATSSLDRGRQPQHFGDGTRLSIL.

Notes on this clone: Other DNA sequences in the same sample also yield this CDR3. The rearrangement joins TRBV18 to TRBJ1-3, with D uncertain. Deletions cut 2 bases from V and 4 bases from J, with 0 bases between. This CDR3 region has 11 residues. Germline V gene data show CDR1 as KGHSH and CDR2 as LQKENI. CDR3 sequence: CASSPGNTIYF. The CDR3 bases are TGTGCCAGCTCACCAGGAAACACCATATATTTT.

Details on this clone: Other DNA sequences in this specimen translate into the identical CDR3. The gene calls are TRBV5-1 and TRBJ2-3, with D maybe TRBD1 (6 bases). CDR3 length: 14 residues. Germline CDR1 and CDR2: SGHRS and YFSETQ. V lost 0 bases and J 3 bases, leaving 8 bases between the germline ends. CDR3 DNA sequence: TGCGCCAGCAGCTTGGACAGGGCGACAGATACGCAGTATTTT. Translated, it gives CASSLDRATDTQYF.

The V and J genes are TRBV15 and TRBJ1-5; D unresolved. The CDR3 extends over 15 amino acids. Trimming cost V 3 bases and J 0 bases, with 9 bases left between them. Per germline, CDR1 LNHNV and CDR2 YYDKDF (reference sequence). CDR3 sequence reads: CATSSKTYSNQPQHF. The CDR3, as DNA: TGTGCCACCAGCAGCAAAACTTATAGCAATCAGCCCCAGCATTTT.

The chain has TRBV19 and TRBJ1-3, with D maybe TRBD1 (5 bases). CDR3 size: 13 residues. Per the germline V gene, CDR1 is LNHDA and CDR2 is SQIVND (reference sequence). V was trimmed by 8 bases and J by 0 bases, leaving 8 bases between them. CDR3 in DNA: TGTGCCAGTCGGGACTTCTCTGGAAACACCATATATTTT. It translates to CASRDFSGNTIYF.

This clone showed up just a few times. This chain links TRBV5-1 with TRBJ2-2; no clear D gene. V was shortened by 4 bases and J by 3 bases, with 10 bases between the two germline ends. Germline CDR1 SGHRS, CDR2 YFSETQ. CDR3 length equals 14 residues. This CDR3 reads CASSPGFYTGELFF. In nucleotides, the CDR3 is TGCGCCAGCAGCCCTGGATTTTACACCGGGGAGCTGTTTTTT.

This clone was counted ten times or more. The rearrangement uses TRBV21-1 and TRBJ1-5; the table's D call of TRBD1 was not tested on the DNA. TRBV21-1 is a known pseudogene. The CDR3 covers 10 residues. The CDR3 coding sequence is TGTGCCAGCAGCAAAGGGCCCCGGCATTTT. Translated: CASSKGPRHF.

A single count supports this clone. The J gene is TRBJ2-3, the V gene TRBV15; 11 positions agree with TRBD2. The V segment lost 2 bases and the J segment 2 bases; nucleotides outside the gene matches: 15. Germline V gene lookup returns CDR1 LNHNV and CDR2 YYDKDF (reference sequence). The CDR3 consists of 20 residues. Here the CDR3 reads CATSRLALAGGPPYTDTQYF. The CDR3 DNA sequence: TGTGCCACCAGCAGATTAGCGCTAGCGGGGGGCCCTCCTTACACAGATACGCAGTATTTT.

This clone was seen more than once but under ten times. This sequence joins TRBV9 and TRBJ2-1; D might be TRBD2 (5 bases). This CDR3 contains 16 residues. CDR1 is SGDLS, CDR2 YYNGEE, per germline. V was shortened by 1 base and J by 7 bases, with 18 bases between the two germline ends. CDR3 in DNA: TGTGCCAGCAGCGTAAGGGTAGCGTGGGGTCGGAATGAGCAGTTCTTC. This sequence encodes CASSVRVAWGRNEQFF.

Comment on this clone: The junction departs from the called germline gene at one end, perhaps through a read error. This chain joins TRBV6-5 and TRBJ1-2; D may be TRBD1 (5 bases). The germline V gene has CDR1 MNHEY and CDR2 SVGAGI. The CDR3 loop spans 13 amino acids. The CDR3 DNA reads as TGTGCCAGCAGTTACTCAGGGACCTATGGCCACACCTTC. It yields the protein CASSYSGTYGHTF.

This clone was observed once. The rearrangement joins TRBV27 to TRBJ2-5; TRBD2 aligns across 12 bases. V trimming: 1 base; J trimming: 5 bases; junction bases outside the gene matches: 5. CDR3 length equals 16 residues. Germline V lookup: CDR1 MNHEY, CDR2 SMNVEV (reference sequence). The CDR3 here is CASSLYRTSGIETQYF. The CDR3 bases are TGTGCCAGCAGTTTATACCGGACTAGCGGGATTGAGACCCAGTACTTC.

This clone appeared once. The chain recombines TRBV29-1 with TRBJ2-1; 11 bases line up with TRBD2. Germline CDR1 SQVTM, CDR2 ANQGSEA. Trimming took 7 bases from V and 3 from J; bases not matched to a gene: 2. The CDR3 runs 13 residues. The CDR3 nucleotides read TGCAGCGCGGGACTAGCGGTCTACAATGAGCAGTTCTTC. Its protein product is CSAGLAVYNEQFF.

V usage is TRBV15 and J usage is TRBJ1-1, with D possibly TRBD1 on 5 matching bases. Germline V gene lookup returns CDR1 LNHNV and CDR2 YYDKDF (reference sequence). The CDR3 has 16 amino acids. V was trimmed by 0 bases and J by 8 bases, leaving 19 bases between them. CDR3 in DNA: TGTGCCACCAGCAGAGATTGGATTGGGACCCTTGGCGAAGCTTTCTTT. Translation: CATSRDWIGTLGEAFF.

The V gene is TRBV9, the J gene TRBJ2-1, with TRBD2 matching over 10 bases. The V and J ends lost 7 bases and 6 bases, in that order; junction bases with no gene match: 4. The CDR3 sequence is 13 residues long. Germline assignment: CDR1 SGDLS and CDR2 YYNGEE. The CDR3 coding sequence is TGTGCCAGCGGCCCTAGCGGGGGCAATGAGCAGTTCTTC. As protein: CASGPSGGNEQFF.

The chain recombines TRBV9 with TRBJ2-1; D is ambiguous. The CDR3 is 17 amino acids. CDR1 and CDR2 from the germline V gene are SGDLS and YYNGEE. V lost 3 bases, J lost 7 bases, and 23 bases lay in between. CDR3 region: CASSASEWPTHGNEQFF. In nucleotides, the CDR3 is TGTGCCAGCAGCGCCAGCGAATGGCCTACCCATGGGAATGAGCAGTTCTTC.

The chain is built from TRBV7-3 and TRBJ2-5; D remains ambiguous. CDR1 is SGHTA, CDR2 FQGTGA, per germline. V lost 2 bases and J 5 bases, leaving 9 bases between the germline ends. The CDR3 spans 13 residues. CDR3: CASSLFNEETQYF. The CDR3 DNA reads as TGTGCCAGCAGCTTATTTAACGAGGAGACCCAGTACTTC.

The gene calls are TRBV11-3 and TRBJ2-5, with TRBD2 as a possible D gene (5 bases). From germline, CDR1 is SGHNT and CDR2 YENEEA. Trimming took off 1 base at V and 1 base at J, with 10 bases between the two ends. This CDR3 spans 15 amino acids. The CDR3 region has the DNA TGTGCCAGCAGCTTAGCGGCTAGCACCCAAGAGACCCAGTACTTC. Translated: CASSLAASTQETQYF.

The chain uses TRBV9 and TRBJ2-1; 14 bases are shared with TRBD2. The CDR3 runs 17 residues. Germline CDR1 and CDR2: SGDLS and YYNGEE. Germline trimming cut 3 bases from V and 2 bases from J; bases unmatched to any gene: 4. CDR3 nucleotide sequence: TGTGCCAGCAGCGCCGGGACTAGCGGGAGTCCCTACAATGAGCAGTTCTTC. It translates to CASSAGTSGSPYNEQFF.

This sequence joins TRBV7-8 and TRBJ2-5; D possibly corresponds to TRBD1 (5 bases). Germline lookup yields CDR1 SGHVS and CDR2 FQNEAQ. V lost 2 bases and J lost 2, with 9 bases in between. There are 14 residues in the CDR3. CDR3 in amino acids: CASSLMQGQETQYF. Written as DNA, the CDR3 is TGTGCCAGCAGCTTAATGCAGGGACAAGAGACCCAGTACTTC.

This chain links TRBV9 with TRBJ2-1; tentative D call: TRBD1 (6 bases). The germline V gene has CDR1 SGDLS and CDR2 YYNGEE. The CDR3 consists of 15 residues. V lost 3 bases, J lost 0 bases, and 10 bases lay in between. CDR3 nucleotides: TGTGCCAGCAGCGCCACAGGGAGCTCCTACAATGAGCAGTTCTTC. Translation gives CASSATGSSYNEQFF.

The rearrangement links TRBV10-3 to TRBJ1-6, with TRBD1 matching over 8 bases. Per the germline V gene, CDR1 is ENHRY and CDR2 is SYGVKD. Trimming at V came to 3 bases and at J to 8 bases, leaving 3 bases not matched to a gene. The CDR3 contains 14 residues. The CDR3 DNA follows: TGTGCCATCAGTGACAGGGGGCTCGATTCACCCCTCCACTTT. Encoded protein: CAISDRGLDSPLHF.

The CDR3 DNA reads as TGCAGCGTTGAAGATCGTCAAACCTACGAGCAGTACTTC. This sequence encodes CSVEDRQTYEQYF. J is TRBJ2-7 and V is TRBV29-1; the D is unclear. CDR1 is SQVTM, CDR2 ANQGSEA, per germline. The ends were cut back, 0 bases at V and 2 bases at J, with 8 bases in the middle. The CDR3 runs to 13 residues.